This T cell receptor beta chain stems from a study of T cell responses to AZD1222 COVID-19 vaccine. Overall study: The analysis combined second doses at about 4 or about 12 weeks.

The CDR3 length is 16 residues. V was clipped by 5 bases and J by 0 bases; unmatched bases: 3. The germline gives CDR1 SGHVS, CDR2 FQNEAQ. The data were produced by immunoSEQ multiplex PCR, yet TCRdb's version contains in-frame clones alone and is incomplete. The data contain roughly 150,000 clones, around 93% of them seen just once; the ten biggest clones take up about 2.5%. The gene calls are TRBV7-8 and TRBJ1-6; 8 nucleotides match TRBD1. Sequences were derived from peripheral blood, sampled on day 0 of AZD1222 vaccination. The receptor's source is an adult in good health. In DNA, the CDR3 is TGTGCCAGCAGCGCCGACAGGGGCTCCTATAATTCACCCCTCCACTTT. It is translated as CASSADRGSYNSPLHF.